This T cell receptor beta chain was sequenced for a study of shared T cell receptors in the human thymus. Assay used: immunoSEQ multiplex PCR; TCRdb lists only in-frame clones, some missing. The data show roughly 710,000 clones, over 75% seen once. Germline V CDR1 and CDR2: SGHRS, YFSETQ. The CDR3 has 15 amino acids. Trimming stripped 3 bases from V and 16 bases from J, with 23 bases between. These same data were also listed under a study on human thymus T cells. That report adds: Resections removed during corrective heart surgery provided the thymus tissue used.

This clonotype was sampled from a girl less than two years old with a congenital heart defect. The sample consisted of thymocytes. The chain carries TRBV5-1 and TRBJ1-6, with TRBD1 as a possible D gene (5 bases). The CDR3 DNA follows: TGCGCCAGCAGCTGGGGGGTCAGGGAGAATTCAGGGCTCCACTTT. Amino acid sequence: CASSWGVRENSGLHF.